This T cell receptor (beta chain) was identified in a study of shared clonotypes between healthy human individuals. This CDR3 contains 15 residues. V shed 3 bases and J shed 0 bases, with 10 bases lying between them. From germline, CDR1 is KGHSH and CDR2 LQKENI. Measured with immunoSEQ multiplex PCR; TCRdb has only the in-frame clones, and not every one. The repertoire holds more than 2 million clones, with roughly 94% as singletons. The chain couples TRBV18 to TRBJ2-3; no reliable D call. This clonotype was obtained from a man aged 18 to 35 in good health. The sample comprised naive CD4+ T cells sorted from blood. The subset is: CD45RA+ positively selected. The DNA of the CDR3 is TGTGCCAGCTCACCGGGCCAGGCTAGCACAGATACGCAGTATTTT. Its protein is CASSPGQASTDTQYF.